This T cell receptor beta chain was sequenced for a study of neurological immune-mediated disorders. The germline V and J ends were trimmed by 4 bases and 0 bases, with 13 bases remaining between them. This CDR3 comprises 14 residues. Germline CDR1 and CDR2: DFQATT and SNEGSKA (reference sequence). This clonotype was detected ten times or more. Its specificity is unknown. Regarding the study as a whole: Whereas HTLV-1-associated myelopathy showed the most TCR clonal expansion, multiple sclerosis showed the least, with levels below those of healthy controls.

TCRdb re-derived calls from the 5' RACE reads in MiXCR, one entry per CDR3 protein. The sample lists 100,000 or so distinct CDR3 sequences, roughly 4% occurring once. The TCR sequence derives from a woman in her late teens or twenties with multiple sclerosis. J is TRBJ2-7 and V is TRBV20-1; TRBD1 might be the D (6 bases). Material: PBMCs. The CDR3, as DNA: TGCAGTGCTAAGGACAGCTTCAACTCCTACGAGCAGTACTTC. Translation: CSAKDSFNSYEQYF.